This T cell receptor beta chain was identified during a study of CD8 T cells in ankylosing spondylitis. This CDR3 is 12 amino acids long. Trimming shortened V by 4 bases and J by 1 base, and 3 bases separated the two germline ends. Looked up from germline, CDR1 is SGHVS and CDR2 is FQNEAQ. This clonotype has a count of ten or more. Its antigen is undetermined. TCRdb reanalysed the 5' RACE reads using MiXCR and keeps one entry per CDR3 protein. The data show around 300,000 distinct CDR3 sequences, under 14% seen once. Overall study results and limits: Disease-linked clones reportedly showed significant enrichment in matched ankylosing spondylitis synovial fluid.

The sample comprised blood, either unsorted or a sorted T cell fraction (not recorded which). The genes are TRBV7-8 and TRBJ2-3, with D unclear. The TCR originated in a female donor with ankylosing spondylitis or in good health (not recorded which). The CDR3 region has the DNA TGTGCCAGCAGCTCCCGCACAGATACGCAGTATTTT. It codes for CASSSRTDTQYF.